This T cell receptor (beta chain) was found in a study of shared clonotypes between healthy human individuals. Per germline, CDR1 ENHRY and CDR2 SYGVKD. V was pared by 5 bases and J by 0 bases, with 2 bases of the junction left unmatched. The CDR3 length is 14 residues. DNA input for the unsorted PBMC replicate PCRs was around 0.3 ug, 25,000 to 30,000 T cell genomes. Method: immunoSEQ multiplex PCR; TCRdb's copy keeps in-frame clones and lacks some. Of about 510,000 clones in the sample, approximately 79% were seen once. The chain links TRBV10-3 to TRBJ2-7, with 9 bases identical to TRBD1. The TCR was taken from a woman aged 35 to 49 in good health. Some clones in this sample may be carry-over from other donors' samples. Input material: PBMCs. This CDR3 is CAISPGQGSYEQYF. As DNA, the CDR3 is TGTGCCATCAGTCCGGGACAGGGCTCCTACGAGCAGTACTTC.